Shown below are 8 T cell receptor beta chains from a single sample sequenced in a study of T cells in localized non-small cell lung cancer (dated by TCRdb to 2020 to 2021). Library prep was done by the immunoSEQ multiplex PCR assay. In TCRdb, the immuneACCESS table is reduced to in-frame sequences with V and J assigned. These tables do not hold every clone; where another copy was compared, an unresolved V gene accounts for under half, and the others remain unexplained. The sample has around 3,900 clones on record, roughly 25% of them singletons. The ten most abundant clones make up about 8% of the sample. The sample consisted of lung tumor tissue, taken before any cancer treatment. Receptors were obtained from a male donor at least 60 years old with stage I lung adenocarcinoma.

J is TRBJ1-2 and V is TRBV6-8; TRBD1 matches at 7 bases. V shed 6 bases and J 6 bases; nucleotides not matched to a gene: 7. Germline V CDR1 and CDR2: MNHGY, SAAAGT. This CDR3 spans 13 amino acids. CDR3 sequence: CASSHQGGDGYTF. CDR3 in DNA: TGTGCCAGCAGCCACCAGGGGGGAGATGGCTACACCTTC.

CDR3 DNA sequence: TGTGCCACCAGCAGAGAAGGCAGCCAGAACACCGGGGAGCTGTTTTTT. It codes for CATSREGSQNTGELFF. V gene TRBV15 combines with J gene TRBJ2-2; D is unclear. Trimming shortened V by 0 bases and J by 1 base, and 9 bases separated the two germline ends. This CDR3 spans 16 amino acids. The germline CDR1 and CDR2 sequences are LNHNV and YYDKDF (reference sequence).

The chain links TRBV2 to TRBJ2-7; D unclear. The length of the CDR3 is 12 residues. Germline V gives CDR1 SNHLY, CDR2 FYNNEI. Trimming removed 9 bases at V and 5 bases at J, with 14 bases between. CDR3 amino acids: CASSLVRHEQYF. In DNA, the CDR3 is TGTGCCAGTAGTCTTGTGAGACACGAGCAGTACTTC.

By share, this clone counts as medium-sized. The chain combines TRBV6-8 with TRBJ1-1; a weak D match, TRBD1 (5 bases). Germline CDR1 and CDR2: MNHGY and SAAAGT. V lost 8 bases to trimming and J lost 4 bases, with 14 bases between them. There are 13 residues in the CDR3. The DNA for the CDR3 is TGTGCCAGCCTTACGGGGGGAGGCACTGAAGCTTTCTTT. Protein sequence: CASLTGGGTEAFF.

The rearrangement uses TRBV6-7 and TRBJ2-3; D possibly corresponds to TRBD1 (6 bases). TRBV6-7 is flagged as an ORF with uncertain function. Trimming left V 11 bases short and J 6 bases short, with 24 bases between. The CDR3 is 15 amino acids. The CDR3 is CASLRDTGFGDTQYF. CDR3 DNA sequence: TGTGCCTCACTCCGGGACACGGGATTCGGGGATACGCAGTATTTT.

This rearrangement joins TRBV14 to TRBJ1-1, with unresolved D. Germline V gene data show CDR1 as SGHDN and CDR2 as FVKESK. The germline V and J ends were trimmed by 1 base and 0 bases, with 9 bases remaining between them. The CDR3 contains 15 residues. The CDR3 sequence: CASSQVQAMNTEAFF. The CDR3 region has the DNA TGTGCCAGCAGCCAAGTCCAGGCAATGAACACTGAAGCTTTCTTT.

This clone occurred a few times. The chain recombines TRBV5-1 with TRBJ1-2, with 7 bases lining up with TRBD1. The germline CDR1 and CDR2 sequences are SGHRS and YFSETQ. Unmatched junction bases numbered 9, after V lost 4 bases and J lost 0 bases. The CDR3 loop spans 16 amino acids. This CDR3 reads CASSLPGQGANYGYTF. For the CDR3, the DNA is TGCGCCAGCAGCCTACCGGGGCAGGGGGCTAACTATGGCTACACCTTC.

V and J are TRBV29-1 and TRBJ2-3, with 10 bases that match TRBD1. The CDR3 is 14 residues long. Germline CDR1 reads SQVTM; CDR2 reads ANQGSEA. V trimming: 6 bases; J trimming: 3 bases; junction bases outside the gene matches: 6. The DNA for the CDR3 is TGCAGCGTCGAGGAGGGACAGGGGACAGATACGCAGTATTTT. Translated, it gives CSVEEGQGTDTQYF.